The 19 T cell receptor beta chains below come from one sample, sequenced in a study of lymphopenia after photon versus proton radiotherapy. The protocol was immunoSEQ multiplex PCR, while the TCRdb copy is restricted to in-frame clones and leaves out a portion. The table lists roughly 61,000 clones, around 90% of them singletons. Sample: peripheral blood, taken from a patient treated with proton-based radiotherapy. The receptors derive from a man older than 75 with esophageal cancer.

The chain combines TRBV19 with TRBJ2-2; D remains unclear. Germline assignment: CDR1 LNHDA and CDR2 SQIVND (reference sequence). The germline V and J ends were trimmed by 2 bases and 4 bases, with 5 bases remaining between them. The CDR3 is 13 residues long. CDR3 sequence: CASSIISTGELFF. DNA for the CDR3: TGTGCCAGTAGTATAATTAGCACCGGGGAGCTGTTTTTT.

The chain is built from TRBV7-2 and TRBJ1-2; D is unclear. Germline assignment: CDR1 SGHTA and CDR2 FQGNSA. The germline V and J ends were trimmed by 1 base and 4 bases, with 10 bases remaining between them. The length of the CDR3 is 14 residues. CDR3 bases: TGTGCCAGCAGCTTAGGGAGAGAACGCTATGGCTACACCTTC. It codes for CASSLGRERYGYTF. Combining the CDR3 with reference TRBV7-2 and TRBJ1-2 gives the whole variable domain GAGVSQSPSNKVTEKGKDVELRCDPISGHTALYWYRQSLGQGLEFLIYFQGNSAPDKSGLPSDRFSAERTGGSVSTLTIQRTQQEDSAVYLCASSLGRERYGYTFGSGTRLTVV.

The chain combines TRBV7-9 with TRBJ1-4, with TRBD1 matching over 11 bases. Germline lookup yields CDR1 SEHNR and CDR2 FQNEAQ (reference sequence). The CDR3 contains 18 residues. Trimming at V came to 5 bases and at J to 2 bases, leaving 10 bases not matched to a gene. The CDR3 sequence is CASSDGTGGQATNEKLFF. CDR3 nucleotides: TGTGCCAGCAGCGACGGGACAGGGGGACAGGCCACTAATGAAAAACTGTTTTTT.

For the CDR3, the DNA is TGTGCCATCAATAACGGGAACTCCGAAGCTTTCTTT. Its protein is CAINNGNSEAFF. The rearrangement joins TRBV10-3 to TRBJ1-1; no reliable D call. Germline CDR1 and CDR2: ENHRY and SYGVKD. This CDR3 spans 12 amino acids. V was clipped by 7 bases and J by 8 bases, with 14 bases between them.

This clone was seen a handful of times. V usage is TRBV6-1 and J usage is TRBJ1-2, with D unresolved. The CDR3 is 14 residues long. V dropped 1 base and J dropped 4 bases, with 10 bases sitting between them. Germline CDR1 and CDR2: MNHNS and SASEGT. The DNA of the CDR3 is TGTGCCAGCAGTGAAGGGGCGGACGCCTATGGCTACACCTTC. Translating gives CASSEGADAYGYTF.

The gene calls are TRBV9 and TRBJ2-2, with D possibly matching TRBD2 (6 bases). Germline V gene lookup returns CDR1 SGDLS and CDR2 YYNGEE. CDR3 length equals 14 residues. Trimming left V 0 bases short and J 6 bases short, with 9 bases between. CDR3 in amino acids: CASSVAGVAGELFF. Written as DNA, the CDR3 is TGTGCCAGCAGCGTAGCGGGAGTGGCCGGGGAGCTGTTTTTT.

This chain links TRBV5-1 with TRBJ2-5, with 7 positions matching TRBD1. Per germline, CDR1 SGHRS and CDR2 YFSETQ. V lost 6 bases, J lost 3 bases, and 11 bases stayed unmatched. The length of the CDR3 is 15 residues. The CDR3, as DNA: TGCGCCAGCACACGAGTATACGACAGGGAAGAGACCCAGTACTTC. As protein: CASTRVYDREETQYF.

This sequence joins TRBV5-1 and TRBJ2-7; a possible D gene is TRBD1 (5 bases). V was pared by 4 bases and J by 2 bases, with 7 bases between. The CDR3 contains 12 residues. CDR1 is SGHRS, CDR2 YFSETQ, per germline. DNA for the CDR3: TGCGCCAGCAGCGAAGGGGCCTACGAGCAGTACTTC. Residues: CASSEGAYEQYF.

This clone was detected once. V and J are TRBV4-1 and TRBJ2-5, with TRBD2 matching 9 bases. There are 16 residues in the CDR3. Germline CDR1 MGHRA, CDR2 YSYEKL. Unmatched junction bases numbered 8, after V lost 4 bases and J lost 2 bases. DNA of the CDR3: TGCGCCAGCAGCCGCGCGGGAGGGGGCCTTCAAGAGACCCAGTACTTC. Translated: CASSRAGGGLQETQYF.

The gene calls are TRBV28 and TRBJ2-7; tentatively, D is TRBD1 (6 bases). This CDR3 comprises 15 residues. Between the trimmed V and J ends, which lost 5 bases and 2 bases, there was a span of 16 bases. In germline, CDR1 is MDHEN, CDR2 SYDVKM. CDR3 amino acids: CASSPTGFRPYEQYF. CDR3 bases: TGTGCCAGCAGTCCTACAGGGTTTAGGCCCTACGAGCAGTACTTC.

The chain couples TRBV18 to TRBJ2-5; D not resolved. This CDR3 is built from 13 residues. V lost 4 bases to trimming and J lost 0 bases, with 6 bases between them. Germline loops: CDR1 KGHSH, CDR2 LQKENI. The CDR3 sequence is CASSQGNQETQYF. The CDR3 DNA is TGTGCCAGCTCACAGGGTAACCAAGAGACCCAGTACTTC.

This rearrangement joins TRBV4-1 to TRBJ1-6, with D maybe TRBD1 (5 bases). The germline V gene encodes CDR1 MGHRA and CDR2 YSYEKL. The V end lost 1 base, the J end lost 13 bases, and 20 bases lay between the germline ends. The CDR3 sequence is 16 residues long. The CDR3 DNA sequence: TGCGCCAGCAGCCAAGGTTATTTAGGGGTCCTGGATCCCCTCCACTTT. Translation gives CASSQGYLGVLDPLHF.

Here the CDR3 DNA reads TGTGCCTGGGGCCGGGACAGCGCTAACTACGAGCAGTACTTC. It specifies CAWGRDSANYEQYF. The V call is TRBV30, the J call TRBJ2-7; the match to TRBD1 covers 7 bases. The CDR3 is 14 residues long. Per germline, CDR1 GTSNPN and CDR2 SVGIG (reference sequence). V shed 5 bases and J 3 bases; nucleotides not matched to a gene: 10.

The chain combines TRBV7-2 with TRBJ1-1; 7 nucleotides match TRBD1. Germline V gene data show CDR1 as SGHTA and CDR2 as FQGNSA. J gave up 5 bases and V 5 bases, and 8 bases lay outside the gene matches. The CDR3 covers 14 residues. The CDR3 here is CASSHQGQLTEAFF. The DNA of the CDR3 is TGTGCCAGCAGCCACCAGGGACAGTTGACTGAAGCTTTCTTT.

In DNA, the CDR3 is TGCGCCAGCAGCCAACGAGGGCGTAACCAAGAGACCCAGTACTTC. This sequence encodes CASSQRGRNQETQYF. This chain uses TRBV4-1 with TRBJ2-5, with a weak D call TRBD2 (5 bases). Trimming stripped 2 bases from V and 0 bases from J, with 10 bases between. The CDR3 length is 15 residues. CDR1 and CDR2 (germline): MGHRA, YSYEKL.

The gene calls are TRBV7-3 and TRBJ2-6; maybe TRBD1 (6 bases). V dropped 4 bases and J dropped 4 bases, with 11 bases sitting between them. Germline values: CDR1 SGHTA, CDR2 FQGTGA. The CDR3 length is 15 residues. CDR3 in DNA: TGTGCCAGCAGCTCACAGGGCCCCGGGGCCAACGTCCTGACTTTC. Amino acids: CASSSQGPGANVLTF.

V usage is TRBV2 and J usage is TRBJ1-4; 7 positions agree with TRBD1. In germline, CDR1 is SNHLY, CDR2 FYNNEI. The V segment lost 7 bases and the J segment 5 bases; nucleotides outside the gene matches: 7. The CDR3 length is 14 residues. The CDR3 loop is CASNRQGLNEKLFF. The CDR3 DNA reads TGTGCCAGCAATCGACAGGGTCTAAATGAAAAACTGTTTTTT.

This chain joins TRBV20-1 and TRBJ2-3; D gene unclear. This CDR3 spans 11 amino acids. The V end was cut by 3 bases, the J end by 0 bases, with 1 base between. The germline V gene encodes CDR1 DFQATT and CDR2 SNEGSKA (reference sequence). The CDR3 is CSASSTDTQYF. The CDR3 region has the DNA TGCAGTGCTAGTAGCACAGATACGCAGTATTTT.

The genes are TRBV6-5 and TRBJ2-3; the D gene is possibly TRBD2 (6 bases). V lost 8 bases to trimming and J lost 5 bases, with 8 bases between them. The CDR3 loop spans 11 amino acids. Germline assignment: CDR1 MNHEY and CDR2 SVGAGI. For the CDR3, the DNA is TGTGCCAGCCAGGGAGGAGATACGCAGTATTTT. This encodes CASQGGDTQYF.